These 10 T cell receptor beta chains came from one sample sequenced in a study of control samples from healthy donors and cancer patients. Assay used: immunoSEQ multiplex PCR; TCRdb lists only in-frame clones, some missing. The data hold 65,000 to 95,000 clones, with about 90% observed a single time. Sequenced sample: blood. These receptors were taken from a man in his forties or fifties in good health.

The chain combines TRBV12-3 or TRBV12-4 with TRBJ2-7; the D is unclear. V was cut by 4 bases and J by 4 bases, with 5 bases left in between. This CDR3 comprises 11 residues. The CDR3 spells CASSSLYEQYF. The CDR3 DNA reads TGTGCCAGCAGTTCCCTATACGAGCAGTACTTC.

This clone appeared once. The chain has TRBV5-1 and TRBJ2-5; D ambiguous. Germline loops: CDR1 SGHRS, CDR2 YFSETQ. With 0 bases removed from V and 3 bases from J, the gap between germline ends came to 12 bases. This CDR3 region has 15 residues. The CDR3 here is CASSLVGRAEETQYF. DNA for the CDR3: TGCGCCAGCAGCTTGGTTGGACGGGCCGAAGAGACCCAGTACTTC.

This chain uses TRBV24-1 with TRBJ2-1, with D perhaps TRBD1 (5 bases). CDR1 and CDR2 from the germline V gene are KGHDR and SFDVKD. The CDR3 runs 14 residues. Trimming shortened V by 2 bases and J by 8 bases, and 12 bases separated the two germline ends. CDR3 amino acids: CATSDSRTIDEQFF. The DNA for the CDR3 is TGTGCCACCAGTGATTCAAGGACAATCGATGAGCAGTTCTTC.

The V and J genes are TRBV2 and TRBJ2-7; tentative D call: TRBD2 (5 bases). The V and J ends lost 2 bases and 7 bases respectively, with 18 bases between them. The CDR3 contains 15 residues. CDR1 and CDR2 (germline): SNHLY, FYNNEI. CDR3 nucleotide sequence: TGTGCCAGCAGTGAAAACCCGCGAGCGGTGAGTGAGCAGTACTTC. Encoded protein: CASSENPRAVSEQYF.

This chain connects TRBV24-1 to TRBJ2-7; 8 bases match TRBD1. Per the germline V gene, CDR1 is KGHDR and CDR2 is SFDVKD. The CDR3 consists of 18 residues. The trim removed 1 base at V and 0 bases at J, leaving 10 bases unmatched. CDR3 sequence (DNA): TGTGCCACCAGTGATTTCTTTCGGTTCGACAGGGGCTCCTACGAGCAGTACGTC. It specifies CATSDFFRFDRGSYEQYV.

The J gene is TRBJ1-4, the V gene TRBV25-1; the D gene is possibly TRBD1 (6 bases). The V end lost 4 bases, the J end lost 6 bases, and 18 bases lay between the germline ends. This CDR3 has 16 amino acids. Germline CDR1 and CDR2: MGHDK and SYGVNS. DNA of the CDR3: TGTGCCAGCAGTGTAACCAACAGGGATCTCCATGAAAAACTGTTTTTT. Protein product: CASSVTNRDLHEKLFF. The entire variable domain, with the rest obtained from reference TRBV25-1 and TRBJ1-4, is as follows: EADIYQTPRYLVIGTGKKITLECSQTMGHDKMYWYQQDPGMELHLIHYSYGVNSTEKGDLSSESTVSRIRTEHFPLTLESARPSHTSQYLCASSVTNRDLHEKLFFGSGTQLSVL.

This chain links TRBV21-1 with TRBJ1-4; TRBD1, the table's D call, lacks a check against the DNA. TRBV21-1 is a pseudogene locus. The CDR3 covers 16 residues. CDR3 amino acids: CASSKGRSPTNEKLFF. DNA of the CDR3: TGTGCCAGCAGCAAGGGCAGGTCCCCAACTAATGAAAAACTGTTTTTT.

The chain carries TRBV9 and TRBJ2-1; 10 bases map to TRBD2. Germline V lookup: CDR1 SGDLS, CDR2 YYNGEE. CDR3 length: 14 residues. Unmatched junction bases numbered 8, after V lost 7 bases and J lost 7 bases. The CDR3 DNA reads as TGTGCCAGCCAGCGGGGGGGCCCTGGGAATGAGCAGTTCTTC. Translating gives CASQRGGPGNEQFF.

This clone has only one observation. The chain combines TRBV7-3 with TRBJ2-1; D unresolved. V lost 4 bases, J lost 5 bases, and 6 bases lay in between. Germline V gene sequence: CDR1 SGHTA, CDR2 FQGTGA. CDR3 length equals 12 residues. The CDR3 nucleotides are TGTGCCAGCAGCTCGGAAGACAATGAGCAGTTCTTC. Residues: CASSSEDNEQFF.

V gene TRBV27 combines with J gene TRBJ1-1; 11 nucleotides match TRBD1. The V segment lost 6 bases and the J segment 5 bases; nucleotides outside the gene matches: 5. Germline assignment: CDR1 MNHEY and CDR2 SMNVEV (reference sequence). The CDR3 is 14 residues long. In DNA form, the CDR3 reads TGTGCCAGCAGAGGACAGGGGGCGGGTACTGAAGCTTTCTTT. The encoded protein is CASRGQGAGTEAFF.